These 14 T cell receptor beta chains came from one sample sequenced in a study of blood T cell repertoires in COVID-19. The repertoire was sequenced with immunoSEQ multiplex PCR; TCRdb's copy has only in-frame clones and lacks some. The profile shows some 200,000 clones, over 75% of them singletons. The sample comprised peripheral blood. Every receptor here comes from a woman older than 75 with acute or convalescent COVID-19.

The V call is TRBV19, the J call TRBJ2-1; TRBD2 matches at 13 bases. The CDR3 loop spans 16 amino acids. The trim removed 6 bases at V and 7 bases at J, leaving 9 bases unmatched. Germline assignment: CDR1 LNHDA and CDR2 SQIVND (reference sequence). CDR3 in amino acids: CASSSELAGGGNEQFF. The CDR3 nucleotides are TGTGCCAGTAGCTCAGAACTAGCGGGAGGGGGGAATGAGCAGTTCTTC. Full variable domain (missing parts from reference TRBV19 and TRBJ2-1): DGGITQSPKYLFRKEGQNVTLSCEQNLNHDAMYWYRQDPGQGLRLIYYSQIVNDFQKGDIAEGYSVSREKKESFPLTVTSAQKNPTAFYLCASSSELAGGGNEQFFGPGTRLTVL.

The V call is TRBV6-6, the J call TRBJ2-2, with TRBD1 matching over 8 bases. Germline CDR1 MNHNY, CDR2 SVGAGI (reference sequence). The ends lost 1 base at V and 3 bases at J; junction bases unmatched: 1. The CDR3 extends over 15 amino acids. For the CDR3, the DNA is TGTGCCAGCAGTTACTTGACAGGGGACACCGGGGAGCTGTTTTTT. Its protein is CASSYLTGDTGELFF.

The chain couples TRBV2 to TRBJ2-5, with 7 positions matching TRBD2. Losses at the gene ends were 6 bases for V and 5 bases for J; bases not matched to a gene: 0. Germline V gene lookup returns CDR1 SNHLY and CDR2 FYNNEI. There are 11 residues in the CDR3. In nucleotides, the CDR3 is TGTGCCAGCAGGGGGGGGGAGACCCAGTACTTC. Protein: CASRGGETQYF.

This clone was seen a handful of times. The CDR3 nucleotides read TGCAGCGTGAGAACAGGGGTTGACTATGGCTACACCTTC. It codes for CSVRTGVDYGYTF. V is TRBV29-1 and J is TRBJ1-2; 7 nucleotides align to TRBD1. V trimming: 6 bases; J trimming: 3 bases; junction bases outside the gene matches: 7. The length of the CDR3 is 13 residues. Germline V lookup: CDR1 SQVTM, CDR2 ANQGSEA.

The rearrangement joins TRBV15 to TRBJ2-2; 8 bases map to TRBD1. Germline-derived CDR1 and CDR2 are LNHNV and YYDKDF (reference sequence). The CDR3 sequence is 17 residues long. Losses at the gene ends were 0 bases for V and 5 bases for J; bases not matched to a gene: 8. As DNA, the CDR3 is TGTGCCACCAGCAGAGAATTCGGACAGGGCGGGACCGGGGAGCTGTTTTTT. Translation gives CATSREFGQGGTGELFF.

The chain combines TRBV27 with TRBJ1-5, with TRBD1 as a possible D gene (6 bases). The CDR3 runs to 15 residues. The V and J ends lost 6 bases and 2 bases respectively, with 14 bases between them. Germline CDR1 is MNHEY and CDR2 is SMNVEV (reference sequence). The chain's CDR3 is CASSPTRGGNQPQHF. DNA for the CDR3: TGTGCCAGCAGCCCGACCAGGGGAGGCAATCAGCCCCAGCATTTT.

This clone occurred once. CDR3 protein: CASRSLGSGNTIYF. In DNA form, the CDR3 reads TGTGCCAGCAGGTCACTCGGCTCTGGAAACACCATATATTTT. The chain employs TRBV2 and TRBJ1-3; D uncertain. Germline V lookup: CDR1 SNHLY, CDR2 FYNNEI. The CDR3 spans 14 residues. The ends were cut back, 6 bases at V and 0 bases at J, with 9 bases in the middle.

J is TRBJ2-5 and V is TRBV3-1 (or the pseudogene TRBV3-2), with 9 bases lining up with TRBD2. CDR1 and CDR2 (germline): LGHDT, YNNKEL (reference sequence). The ends lost 3 bases at V and 1 base at J; junction bases unmatched: 3. The CDR3 has 15 amino acids. The CDR3 is CASSQAGGFQETQYF. The CDR3 nucleotides read TGTGCCAGCAGCCAGGCGGGGGGGTTCCAAGAGACCCAGTACTTC.

The gene calls are TRBV28 and TRBJ1-2, with 7 positions matching TRBD1. V lost 5 bases, J lost 5 bases, and 11 bases stayed unmatched. Germline values: CDR1 MDHEN, CDR2 SYDVKM. This CDR3 is built from 15 residues. CDR3 nucleotides: TGTGCCAGCAGTGGACGATCCGGGACAGATTATGGCTACACCTTC. The encoded protein is CASSGRSGTDYGYTF.

The rearrangement joins TRBV30 to TRBJ2-1, with TRBD2 matching over 8 bases. The V gene's germline CDR1 is GTSNPN and CDR2 SVGIG (reference sequence). The CDR3 spans 13 residues. Losses at the gene ends were 7 bases for V and 2 bases for J; bases not matched to a gene: 4. The DNA for the CDR3 is TGTGCCTCCGGGAGGGAGGCCTACAATGAGCAGTTCTTC. It codes for CASGREAYNEQFF.

The rearrangement uses TRBV7-3 and TRBJ2-1; a weak D match, TRBD2 (6 bases). Germline CDR1 is SGHTA and CDR2 is FQGTGA. V lost 2 bases, J lost 0 bases, and 11 bases lay in between. The CDR3 is 16 amino acids. The CDR3 DNA follows: TGTGCCAGCAGCTTACTGGCCGGGAGCTCCTACAATGAGCAGTTCTTC. Its protein is CASSLLAGSSYNEQFF. The full variable domain, in which reference TRBV7-3 and TRBJ2-1 provide the parts outside the CDR3, is GAGVSQTPSNKVTEKGKYVELRCDPISGHTALYWYRQSLGQGPEFLIYFQGTGAADDSGLPNDRFFAVRPEGSVSTLKIQRTERGDSAVYLCASSLLAGSSYNEQFFGPGTRLTVL.

This chain joins TRBV10-2 and TRBJ1-2; D remains ambiguous. The germline V and J ends were trimmed by 3 bases and 4 bases, with 15 bases remaining between them. This CDR3 has 15 amino acids. Looked up from germline, CDR1 is WSHSY and CDR2 is SAAADI. For the CDR3, the DNA is TGCGCCAGCAGTGACGGACGGGGAGGCGTCTATGGCTACACCTTC. It yields the protein CASSDGRGGVYGYTF.

V and J are TRBV7-7 and TRBJ2-5; 7 nucleotides agree with TRBD1. Unmatched junction bases numbered 7, after V lost 4 bases and J lost 2 bases. Per the germline V gene, CDR1 is SSHAT and CDR2 is FNYEAQ (reference sequence). This CDR3 region has 15 residues. The CDR3 is CASSSRRTGQETQYF. CDR3 sequence (DNA): TGTGCCAGCAGCTCCCGTCGGACAGGACAAGAGACCCAGTACTTC.

The V gene is TRBV5-6, the J gene TRBJ1-3; the match to TRBD1 covers 9 bases. The germline CDR1 and CDR2 sequences are SGHDT and YYEEEE. The trim removed 4 bases at V and 4 bases at J, leaving 6 bases unmatched. There are 15 residues in the CDR3. CDR3 residues: CASSEGTGRGNTIYF. In nucleotides, the CDR3 is TGTGCCAGCAGCGAGGGGACAGGGCGAGGAAACACCATATATTTT.